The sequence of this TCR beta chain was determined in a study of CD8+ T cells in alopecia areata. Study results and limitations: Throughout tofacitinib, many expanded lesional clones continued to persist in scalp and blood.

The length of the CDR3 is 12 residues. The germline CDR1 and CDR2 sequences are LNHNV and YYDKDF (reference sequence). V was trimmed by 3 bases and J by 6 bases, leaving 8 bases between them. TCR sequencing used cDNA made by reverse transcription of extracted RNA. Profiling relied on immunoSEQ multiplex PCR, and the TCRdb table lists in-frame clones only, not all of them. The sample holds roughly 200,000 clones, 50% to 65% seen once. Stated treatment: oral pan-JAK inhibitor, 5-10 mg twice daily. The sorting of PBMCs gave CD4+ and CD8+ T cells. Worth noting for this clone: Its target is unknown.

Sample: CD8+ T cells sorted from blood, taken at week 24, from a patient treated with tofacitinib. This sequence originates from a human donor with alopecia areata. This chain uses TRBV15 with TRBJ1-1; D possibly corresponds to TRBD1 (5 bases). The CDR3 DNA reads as TGTGCCACCAGCAGCGCGACAGCTGAAGCTTTCTTT. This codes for CATSSATAEAFF.